Following are 6 T cell receptor beta chains from one sample sequenced in a study of T cell responses to AZD1222 COVID-19 vaccine. Profiling relied on immunoSEQ multiplex PCR, and the TCRdb table lists in-frame clones only, not all of them. The table records 150,000 to 170,000 clones, about nine tenths of them present only once. Sequences were derived from peripheral blood, sampled on day 0 of AZD1222 vaccination. The origin of the receptors is an adult in good health.

The rearrangement links TRBV29-1 to TRBJ1-2, with 8 bases that match TRBD1. With 6 bases clipped from V and 3 bases from J, the junction kept 6 bases outside the gene matches. There are 13 residues in the CDR3. Germline V gene data show CDR1 as SQVTM and CDR2 as ANQGSEA. The CDR3 DNA reads TGCAGCGTCGGACAGGGCGAGGACTATGGCTACACCTTC. Its translation is CSVGQGEDYGYTF.

This clone was seen once. This chain links TRBV9 with TRBJ1-1; D remains unclear. CDR3 size: 14 residues. CDR1 is SGDLS, CDR2 YYNGEE, per germline. Trimming left V 4 bases short and J 3 bases short, with 13 bases between. The CDR3 sequence: CASSIRPSDTEAFF. CDR3 sequence (DNA): TGTGCCAGCAGCATACGTCCATCGGACACTGAAGCTTTCTTT.

The CDR3 sequence is CAWSVWVGWDSYEQYF. The CDR3 DNA reads as TGTGCCTGGAGTGTTTGGGTAGGGTGGGACTCCTACGAGCAGTACTTC. This rearrangement joins TRBV30 to TRBJ2-7; no definite D call. Germline lookup yields CDR1 GTSNPN and CDR2 SVGIG (reference sequence). The CDR3 extends over 16 amino acids. Between the trimmed V and J ends, which lost 0 bases and 0 bases, there was a span of 15 bases.

The chain carries TRBV7-3 and TRBJ1-1, with D perhaps TRBD1 (5 bases). V was pared by 5 bases and J by 1 base, with 14 bases between. This CDR3 has 15 residues. The germline CDR1 and CDR2 sequences are SGHTA and FQGTGA. CDR3 protein: CASSPYGGPNTEAFF. CDR3 coding DNA: TGTGCCAGCAGCCCCTACGGGGGACCGAACACTGAAGCTTTCTTT.

The chain is built from TRBV11-3 and TRBJ1-3, with a possible D match to TRBD1 (6 bases). CDR1 is SGHNT and CDR2 is YENEEA in the germline V gene. The CDR3 is made up of 16 amino acids. V was clipped by 0 bases and J by 2 bases, with 11 bases between them. The CDR3 here is CASSLDLAGAGNTIYF. As DNA, the CDR3 is TGTGCCAGCAGCTTAGATCTGGCAGGGGCTGGAAACACCATATATTTT.

The chain is built from TRBV15 and TRBJ1-4; 8 bases map to TRBD1. Trimming at V came to 8 bases and at J to 6 bases, leaving 11 bases not matched to a gene. Germline V gene data show CDR1 as LNHNV and CDR2 as YYDKDF (reference sequence). CDR3 length equals 15 residues. The CDR3 DNA reads TGTGCCACCCACCGAGGCCGGGACAGGCATGAAAAACTGTTTTTT. Translated, it gives CATHRGRDRHEKLFF.